These 10 T cell receptor beta chains share one sample of origin, sequenced in a study of regulatory T cells in long-lasting Graves disease. Specified time point: persistent/refractory GD, antithyroid drugs over 5 years with positive TRAb. With RNA extracted from PBMCs as input, the TCR library was made. Researchers made TCR beta libraries by using iRepertoire HTBI primers and running Arm-PCR on CDR3 regions. TCRdb re-derived calls from the multiplex PCR reads in MiXCR, one entry per CDR3 protein. The sample includes fewer than 600,000 distinct CDR3 sequences, less than 25% of them seen just once. The sample was peripheral blood mononuclear cells (PBMCs), taken when the disease was refractory, from a patient treated with antithyroid drugs. These receptors were obtained from a female donor with Graves disease.

This chain uses TRBV12-3 or TRBV12-4 with TRBJ1-3, with D perhaps matching TRBD1 (6 bases). This CDR3 comprises 12 residues. The V end lost 10 bases, the J end lost 7 bases, and 14 bases lay between the germline ends. CDR3: CATQVGANTIYF. CDR3 nucleotide sequence: TGTGCCACCCAGGTGGGGGCCAACACCATATATTTT.

This chain uses TRBV6-2 or TRBV6-3 with TRBJ2-7; D may correspond to TRBD1 or TRBD2 (5 bases each). This CDR3 is built from 16 residues. Germline V gene data show CDR1 as MNHEY and CDR2 as SVGEGT. Trimming shortened V by 6 bases and J by 3 bases, and 21 bases separated the two germline ends. The CDR3, as DNA: TGTGCCAGCAGGCCCCCCCCGGGGCCCTCGGTCTACGAGCAGTACTTC. It specifies CASRPPPGPSVYEQYF.

A few counts support this clonotype. One end of the junction fails to match germline, which may point to a read error. The chain couples TRBV6-2 or TRBV6-3 to TRBJ1-5; no clear D. Germline CDR1 and CDR2: MNHEY and SVGEGT. The CDR3 covers 16 residues. In DNA, the CDR3 is TGTACCAGCAGTTTACCACTGGCCCAAAGCAATCAGCCCCAGCATTTT. Residues: CTSSLPLAQSNQPQHF.

Concerning this clonotype itself: Given a much more abundant clone one base away, this may be a read error. The chain uses TRBV10-3 and TRBJ2-7; the match to TRBD1 covers 7 bases. From germline, CDR1 is ENHRY and CDR2 SYGVKD. The CDR3 spans 15 residues. The CDR3 loop is CAVSDRGQPFYEQYF. The DNA of the CDR3 is TGTGCCGTCAGTGATCGGGGACAGCCATTTTACGAGCAGTACTTC.

The V gene is TRBV28, the J gene TRBJ2-1; TRBD2 matches at 13 bases. The CDR3 is 21 residues long. V gave up 2 bases and J gave up 8 bases; unmatched junction bases: 21. Germline CDR1 reads MDHEN; CDR2 reads SYDVKM. In nucleotides, the CDR3 is TGTGCCAGCAGTTTACGCCGGGACCACGGGACTAGCGGGATCTTTACCCATGAGCAGTTCTTC. Amino acid sequence: CASSLRRDHGTSGIFTHEQFF.

This clonotype was found many times. This rearrangement joins TRBV12-3 or TRBV12-4 to TRBJ2-5; no clear D gene. V was shortened by 5 bases and J by 6 bases, with 10 bases between the two germline ends. This CDR3 spans 12 amino acids. The CDR3 bases are TGTGCCAGCAGTCCCATGGGGAAGACCCAGTACTTC. Amino acids: CASSPMGKTQYF.

This clonotype was counted at least ten times. This rearrangement joins TRBV7-2 to TRBJ1-2; D possibly corresponds to TRBD1 (5 bases). CDR3 size: 18 residues. The germline CDR1 and CDR2 sequences are SGHTA and FQGNSA. V was shortened by 6 bases and J by 2 bases, with 25 bases between the two germline ends. The chain's CDR3 is CASSRVGGGREGNYGYTF. The CDR3 DNA reads TGTGCCAGCAGTCGGGTCGGTGGAGGGAGGGAGGGGAACTATGGCTACACCTTC.

The sample holds many counts of this clonotype. The chain couples TRBV5-8 to TRBJ2-5; 8 bases fit TRBD2. CDR1 and CDR2 (germline): SGHTS, YDEGEE. The CDR3 loop spans 16 amino acids. V trimming: 1 base; J trimming: 5 bases; junction bases outside the gene matches: 10. This chain's CDR3 is CASSLSGQGGGETQYF. The CDR3 coding sequence is TGTGCCAGCAGCTTGTCCGGCCAGGGCGGGGGGGAGACCCAGTACTTC. The full variable domain, rest sourced from reference TRBV5-8 and TRBJ2-5, is EAGVTQSPTHLIKTRGQQATLRCSPISGHTSVYWYQQALGLGLQFLLWYDEGEERNRGNFPPRFSGRQFPNYSSELNVNALELEDSALYLCASSLSGQGGGETQYFGPGTRLLVL.

This clonotype has at least ten counts. The genes are TRBV20-1 and TRBJ2-7, with TRBD2 matching over 13 bases. Germline trimming cut 6 bases from V and 2 bases from J; bases unmatched to any gene: 4. Germline CDR1 reads DFQATT; CDR2 reads SNEGSKA (reference sequence). CDR3 length: 14 residues. The CDR3, as DNA: TGCAGTGCCCGACTAGCGGGAGGTACCTACGAGCAGTACTTC. Translation: CSARLAGGTYEQYF.

The V and J genes are TRBV5-5 and TRBJ1-5; TRBD1 matches 8 bases. The trim removed 0 bases at V and 3 bases at J, leaving 8 bases unmatched. The CDR3 has 17 amino acids. Per the germline V gene, CDR1 is SGHKS and CDR2 is YYEKEE (reference sequence). CDR3 DNA sequence: TGTGCCAGCAGCTTGGTAGGGACAGGACCGCTCAATCAGCCCCAGCATTTT. This codes for CASSLVGTGPLNQPQHF.